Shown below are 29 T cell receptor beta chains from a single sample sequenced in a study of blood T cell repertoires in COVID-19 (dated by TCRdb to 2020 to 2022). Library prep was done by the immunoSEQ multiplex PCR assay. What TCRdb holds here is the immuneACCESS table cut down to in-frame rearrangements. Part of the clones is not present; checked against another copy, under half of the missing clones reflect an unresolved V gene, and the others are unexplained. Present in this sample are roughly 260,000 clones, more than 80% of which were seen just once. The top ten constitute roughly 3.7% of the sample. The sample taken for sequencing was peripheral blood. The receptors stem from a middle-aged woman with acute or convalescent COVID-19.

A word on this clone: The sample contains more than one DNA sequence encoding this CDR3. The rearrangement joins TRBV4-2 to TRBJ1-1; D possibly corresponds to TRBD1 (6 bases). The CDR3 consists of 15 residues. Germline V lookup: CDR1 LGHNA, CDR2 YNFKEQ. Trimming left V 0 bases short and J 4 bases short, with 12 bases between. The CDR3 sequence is CASSQDEGRGTEAFF. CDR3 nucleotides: TGTGCCAGCAGCCAAGATGAGGGCAGGGGCACTGAAGCTTTCTTT.

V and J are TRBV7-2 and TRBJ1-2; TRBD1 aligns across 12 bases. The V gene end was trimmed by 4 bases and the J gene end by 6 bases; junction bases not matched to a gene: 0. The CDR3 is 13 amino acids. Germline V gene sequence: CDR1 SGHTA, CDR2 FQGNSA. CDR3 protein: CASSWDRGHGYTF. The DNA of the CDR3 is TGTGCCAGCAGCTGGGACAGGGGGCATGGCTACACCTTC.

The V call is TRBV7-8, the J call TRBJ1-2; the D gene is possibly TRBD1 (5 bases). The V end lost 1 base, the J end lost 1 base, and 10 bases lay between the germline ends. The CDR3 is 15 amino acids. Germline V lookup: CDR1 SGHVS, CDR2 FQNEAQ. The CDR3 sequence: CASSLGDYGNYGYTF. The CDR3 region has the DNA TGTGCCAGCAGCTTAGGGGACTATGGTAACTATGGCTACACCTTC.

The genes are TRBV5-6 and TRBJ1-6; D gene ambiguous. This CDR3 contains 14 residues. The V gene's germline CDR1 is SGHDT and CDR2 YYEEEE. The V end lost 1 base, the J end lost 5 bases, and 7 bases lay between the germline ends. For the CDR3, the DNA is TGTGCCAGCAGCTTGCGAGAAAATAATTCACCCCTCCACTTT. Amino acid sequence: CASSLRENNSPLHF.

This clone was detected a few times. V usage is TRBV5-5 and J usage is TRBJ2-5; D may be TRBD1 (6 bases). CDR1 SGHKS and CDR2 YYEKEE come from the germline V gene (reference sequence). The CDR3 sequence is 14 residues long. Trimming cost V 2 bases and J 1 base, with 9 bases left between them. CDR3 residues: CASSFIRGQETQYF. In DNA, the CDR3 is TGTGCCAGCAGCTTTATCAGGGGCCAAGAGACCCAGTACTTC.

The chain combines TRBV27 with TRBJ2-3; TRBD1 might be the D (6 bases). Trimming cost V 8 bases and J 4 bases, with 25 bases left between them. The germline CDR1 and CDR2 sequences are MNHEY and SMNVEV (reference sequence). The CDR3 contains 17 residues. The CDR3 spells CASLGGFYQPGADTQYF. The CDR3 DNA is TGTGCCAGCCTAGGGGGTTTTTACCAACCTGGGGCAGATACGCAGTATTTT.

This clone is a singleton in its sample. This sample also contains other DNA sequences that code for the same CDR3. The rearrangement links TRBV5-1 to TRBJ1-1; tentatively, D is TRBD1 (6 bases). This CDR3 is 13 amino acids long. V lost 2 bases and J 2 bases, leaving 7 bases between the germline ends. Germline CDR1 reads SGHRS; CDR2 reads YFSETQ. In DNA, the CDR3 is TGCGCCAGCAGCTTCAGGGGAAACACTGAAGCTTTCTTT. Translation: CASSFRGNTEAFF.

In DNA form, the CDR3 reads TGTGCCAGCAGCATAGGAGGTTCTGGAAACACCATATATTTT. It is translated as CASSIGGSGNTIYF. The gene calls are TRBV7-3 and TRBJ1-3; the D is unclear. V was shortened by 5 bases and J by 1 base, with 9 bases between the two germline ends. Germline V gene lookup returns CDR1 SGHTA and CDR2 FQGTGA. This CDR3 region has 14 residues.

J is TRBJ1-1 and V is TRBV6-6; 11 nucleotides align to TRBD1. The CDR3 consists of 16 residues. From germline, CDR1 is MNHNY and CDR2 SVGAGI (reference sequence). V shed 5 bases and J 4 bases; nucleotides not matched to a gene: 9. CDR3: CASSPTGTGGGTEAFF. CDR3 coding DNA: TGTGCCAGCAGTCCTACCGGGACAGGGGGAGGCACTGAAGCTTTCTTT.

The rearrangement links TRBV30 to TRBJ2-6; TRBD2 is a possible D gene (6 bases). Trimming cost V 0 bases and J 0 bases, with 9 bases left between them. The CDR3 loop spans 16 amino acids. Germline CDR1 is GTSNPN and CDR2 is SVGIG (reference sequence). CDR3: CAWSVRGISGANVLTF. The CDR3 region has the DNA TGTGCCTGGAGTGTACGGGGGATCTCTGGGGCCAACGTCCTGACTTTC.

As DNA, the CDR3 is TGTGCCAGCAGCCCTGGGCTGAGCAGGATGCGTTCGAACACTGAAGCTTTCTTT. This codes for CASSPGLSRMRSNTEAFF. The gene calls are TRBV7-9 and TRBJ1-1; D is ambiguous. V shed 5 bases and J shed 1 base, with 23 bases lying between them. CDR1 is SEHNR and CDR2 is FQNEAQ in the germline V gene (reference sequence). This CDR3 region has 18 residues.

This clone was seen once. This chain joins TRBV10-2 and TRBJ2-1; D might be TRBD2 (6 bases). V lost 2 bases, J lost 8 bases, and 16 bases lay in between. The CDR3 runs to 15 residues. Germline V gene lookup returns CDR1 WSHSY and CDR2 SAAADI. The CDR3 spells CASSEARGPSDEQFF. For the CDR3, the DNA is TGCGCCAGCAGTGAGGCTCGGGGCCCTAGCGATGAGCAGTTCTTC.

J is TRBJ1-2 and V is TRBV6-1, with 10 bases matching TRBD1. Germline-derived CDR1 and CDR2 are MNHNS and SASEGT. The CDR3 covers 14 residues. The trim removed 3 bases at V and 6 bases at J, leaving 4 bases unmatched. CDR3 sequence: CASSDTGQGNGYTF. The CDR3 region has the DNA TGTGCCAGCAGTGATACGGGACAGGGGAATGGCTACACCTTC.

The CDR3 DNA reads as TGCGCCAGCAGACGAAGGACAGGTAAGATGACCCAGTACTTC. Protein: CASRRRTGKMTQYF. The chain links TRBV23-1 to TRBJ2-5, with 7 bases lining up with TRBD1. TRBV23-1 has ORF status, its function being uncertain. V gave up 6 bases and J gave up 7 bases; unmatched junction bases: 11. This CDR3 contains 14 residues.

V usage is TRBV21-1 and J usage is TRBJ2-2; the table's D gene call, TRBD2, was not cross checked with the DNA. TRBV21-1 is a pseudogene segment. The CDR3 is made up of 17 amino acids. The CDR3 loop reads CASSKSYLYVNTGELFF. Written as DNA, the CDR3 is TGTGCCAGCAGCAAATCGTATCTATACGTTAACACCGGGGAGCTGTTTTTT.

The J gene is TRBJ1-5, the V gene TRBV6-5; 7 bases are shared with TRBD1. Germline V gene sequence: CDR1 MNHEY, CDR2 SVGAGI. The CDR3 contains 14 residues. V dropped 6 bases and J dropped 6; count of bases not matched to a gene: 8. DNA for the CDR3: TGTGCCAGCAGCCCGACAGGGTATTTTCAGCCCCAGCATTTT. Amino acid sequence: CASSPTGYFQPQHF.

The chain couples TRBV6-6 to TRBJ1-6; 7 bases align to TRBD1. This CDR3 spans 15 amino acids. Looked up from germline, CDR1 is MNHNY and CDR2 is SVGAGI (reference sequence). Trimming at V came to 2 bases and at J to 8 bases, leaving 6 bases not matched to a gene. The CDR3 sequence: CASSYPGQIDSPLHF. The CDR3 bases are TGTGCCAGCAGTTACCCGGGACAGATCGATTCACCCCTCCACTTT.

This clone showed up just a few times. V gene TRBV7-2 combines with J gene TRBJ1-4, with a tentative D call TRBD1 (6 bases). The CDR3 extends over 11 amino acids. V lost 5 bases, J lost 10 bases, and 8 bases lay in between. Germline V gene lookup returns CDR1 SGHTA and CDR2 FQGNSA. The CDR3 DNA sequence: TGTGCCAGCAGCGCGGACAGAAAACTGTTTTTT. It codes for CASSADRKLFF.

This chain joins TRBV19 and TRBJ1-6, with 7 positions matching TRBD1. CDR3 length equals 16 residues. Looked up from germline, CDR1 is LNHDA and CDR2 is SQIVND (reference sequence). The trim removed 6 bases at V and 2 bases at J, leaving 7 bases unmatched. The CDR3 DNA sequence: TGTGCCAGTAGCCGCTCCGGGACAGCCTATAATTCACCCCTCCACTTT. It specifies CASSRSGTAYNSPLHF.

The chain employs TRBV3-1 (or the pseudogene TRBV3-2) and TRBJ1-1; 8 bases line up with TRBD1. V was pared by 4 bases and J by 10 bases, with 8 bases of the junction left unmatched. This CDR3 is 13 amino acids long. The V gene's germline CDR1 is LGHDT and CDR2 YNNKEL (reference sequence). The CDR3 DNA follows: TGTGCCAGCAGCCCCTCAGGGGGCGAGGGAGCTTTCTTT. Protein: CASSPSGGEGAFF.

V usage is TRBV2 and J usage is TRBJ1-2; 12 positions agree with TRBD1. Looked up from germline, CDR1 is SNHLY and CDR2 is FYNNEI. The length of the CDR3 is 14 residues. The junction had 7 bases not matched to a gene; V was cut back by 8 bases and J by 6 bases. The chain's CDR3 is CASSLGTGGNGYTF. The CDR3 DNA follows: TGTGCCAGCTCCCTCGGGACAGGGGGCAATGGCTACACCTTC.

The CDR3: CASSFSGTSGVEQFF. Written as DNA, the CDR3 is TGCGCCAGCAGCTTCTCCGGGACTAGCGGGGTTGAGCAGTTCTTC. V is TRBV5-1 and J is TRBJ2-1; 13 bases fit TRBD2. The V and J ends lost 2 bases and 9 bases, in that order; junction bases with no gene match: 5. This CDR3 has 15 amino acids. Germline CDR1 and CDR2: SGHRS and YFSETQ.

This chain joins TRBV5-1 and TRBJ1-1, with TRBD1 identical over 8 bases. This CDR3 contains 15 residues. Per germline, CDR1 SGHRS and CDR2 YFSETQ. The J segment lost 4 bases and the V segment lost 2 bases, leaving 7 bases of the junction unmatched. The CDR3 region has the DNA TGCGCCAGCAGCTTCCGGACAGGGCTGACCACTGAAGCTTTCTTT. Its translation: CASSFRTGLTTEAFF.

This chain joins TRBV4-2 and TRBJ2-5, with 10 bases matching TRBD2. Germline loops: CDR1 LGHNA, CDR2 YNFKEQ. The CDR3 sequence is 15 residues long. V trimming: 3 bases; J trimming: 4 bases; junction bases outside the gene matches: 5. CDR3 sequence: CASSQERGGTETQYF. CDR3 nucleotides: TGTGCCAGCAGCCAGGAGCGGGGGGGGACAGAGACCCAGTACTTC.

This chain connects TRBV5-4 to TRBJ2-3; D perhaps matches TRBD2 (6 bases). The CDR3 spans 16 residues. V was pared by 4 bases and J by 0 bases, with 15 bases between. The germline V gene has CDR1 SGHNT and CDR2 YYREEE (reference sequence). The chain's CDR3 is CASSISGTLSTDTQYF. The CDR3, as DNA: TGTGCCAGCAGCATTTCCGGGACTCTTAGCACAGATACGCAGTATTTT. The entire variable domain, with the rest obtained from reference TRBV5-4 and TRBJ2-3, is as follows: ETGVTQSPTHLIKTRGQQVTLRCSSQSGHNTVSWYQQALGQGPQFIFQYYREEENGRGNFPPRFSGLQFPNYSSELNVNALELDDSALYLCASSISGTLSTDTQYFGPGTRLTVL.

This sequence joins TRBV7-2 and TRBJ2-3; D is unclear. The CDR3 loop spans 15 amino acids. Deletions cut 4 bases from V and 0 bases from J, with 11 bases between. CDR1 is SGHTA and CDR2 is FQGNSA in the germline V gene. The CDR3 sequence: CASSYTRVSTDTQYF. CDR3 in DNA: TGTGCCAGCAGCTATACACGGGTTAGCACAGATACGCAGTATTTT.

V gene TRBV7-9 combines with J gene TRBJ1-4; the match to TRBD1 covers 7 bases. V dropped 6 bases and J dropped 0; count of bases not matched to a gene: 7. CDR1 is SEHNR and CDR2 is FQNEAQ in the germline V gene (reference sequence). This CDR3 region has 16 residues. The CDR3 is CASRGTEFATNEKLFF. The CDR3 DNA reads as TGTGCCAGCAGGGGGACAGAGTTTGCAACTAATGAAAAACTGTTTTTT.

In DNA, the CDR3 is TGTGCCAGCAGCAAAAGGGACATCACCCAAGAGACCCAGTACTTC. It is translated as CASSKRDITQETQYF. This chain joins TRBV7-8 and TRBJ2-5; possible D gene TRBD1, 6 bases. Germline CDR1 SGHVS, CDR2 FQNEAQ. The V end was cut by 5 bases, the J end by 1 base, with 14 bases between. This CDR3 has 15 residues.

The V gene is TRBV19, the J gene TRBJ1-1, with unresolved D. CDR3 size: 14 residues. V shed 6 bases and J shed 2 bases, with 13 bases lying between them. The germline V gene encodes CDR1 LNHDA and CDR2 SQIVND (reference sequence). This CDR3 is CASSSVGDNTEAFF. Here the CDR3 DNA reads TGTGCCAGTAGCTCGGTCGGGGATAACACTGAAGCTTTCTTT.